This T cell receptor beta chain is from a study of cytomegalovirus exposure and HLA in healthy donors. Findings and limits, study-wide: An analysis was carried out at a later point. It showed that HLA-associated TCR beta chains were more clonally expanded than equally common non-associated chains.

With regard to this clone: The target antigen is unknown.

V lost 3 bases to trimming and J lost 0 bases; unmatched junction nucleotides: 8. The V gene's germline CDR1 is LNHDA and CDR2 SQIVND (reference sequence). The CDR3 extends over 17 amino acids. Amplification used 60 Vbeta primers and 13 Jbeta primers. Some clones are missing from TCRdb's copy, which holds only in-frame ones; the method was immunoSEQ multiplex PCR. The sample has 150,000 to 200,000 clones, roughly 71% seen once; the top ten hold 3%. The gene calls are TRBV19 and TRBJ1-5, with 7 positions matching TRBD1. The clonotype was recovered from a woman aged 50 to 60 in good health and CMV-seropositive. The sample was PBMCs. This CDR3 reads CASSMGSGTDSNQPQHF. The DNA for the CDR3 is TGTGCCAGTAGTATGGGGTCCGGGACAGATAGCAATCAGCCCCAGCATTTT.